This T cell receptor (beta chain) was profiled in a study of radiotherapy plus CTLA-4 blockade in lung cancer. Study-wide findings and caveats: The study found tumor-derived TCR clones expanded in blood after radiotherapy plus ipilimumab.

Note on this clone: Its specificity is not known.

Clones were read by immunoSEQ multiplex PCR, and TCRdb kept only the in-frame ones, dropping some. Among some 49,000 clones listed, 80% to 90% were seen once. Germline loops: CDR1 LNHDA, CDR2 SQIVND (reference sequence). Deletions cut 2 bases from V and 0 bases from J, with 7 bases between. The CDR3 is 14 amino acids. The V gene is TRBV19, the J gene TRBJ1-2; the D is unclear. The source material was peripheral blood, sampled from a patient treated with radiotherapy plus ipilimumab. This clonotype originated in a human donor with non-small cell lung cancer whose response to radiotherapy plus ipilimumab could not be evaluated. The CDR3 DNA reads as TGTGCCAGTAGTATATACAGACCTAACTATGGCTACACCTTC. It codes for CASSIYRPNYGYTF.